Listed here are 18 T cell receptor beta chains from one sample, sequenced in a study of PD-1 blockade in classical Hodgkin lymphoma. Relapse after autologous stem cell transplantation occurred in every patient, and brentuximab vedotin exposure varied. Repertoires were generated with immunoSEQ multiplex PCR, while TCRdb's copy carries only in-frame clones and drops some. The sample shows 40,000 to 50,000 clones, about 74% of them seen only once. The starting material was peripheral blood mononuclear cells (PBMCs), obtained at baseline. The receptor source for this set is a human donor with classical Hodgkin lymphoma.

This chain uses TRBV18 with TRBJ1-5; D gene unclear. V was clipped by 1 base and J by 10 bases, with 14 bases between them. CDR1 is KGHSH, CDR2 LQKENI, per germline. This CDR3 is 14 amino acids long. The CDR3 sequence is CASSPQYGVQPQHF. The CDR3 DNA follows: TGTGCCAGCTCACCACAATACGGGGTCCAACCCCAGCATTTT.

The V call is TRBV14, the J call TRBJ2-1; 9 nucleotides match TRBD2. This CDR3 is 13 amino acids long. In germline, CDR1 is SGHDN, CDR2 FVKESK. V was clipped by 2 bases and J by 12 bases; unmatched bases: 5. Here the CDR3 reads CASSQRLADGQFF. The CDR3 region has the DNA TGTGCCAGCAGCCAAAGACTAGCGGACGGGCAGTTCTTC. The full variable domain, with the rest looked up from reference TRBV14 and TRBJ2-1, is EAGVTQFPSHSVIEKGQTVTLRCDPISGHDNLYWYRRVMGKEIKFLLHFVKESKQDESGMPNNRFLAERTGGTYSTLKVQPAELEDSGVYFCASSQRLADGQFFGPGTRLTVL.

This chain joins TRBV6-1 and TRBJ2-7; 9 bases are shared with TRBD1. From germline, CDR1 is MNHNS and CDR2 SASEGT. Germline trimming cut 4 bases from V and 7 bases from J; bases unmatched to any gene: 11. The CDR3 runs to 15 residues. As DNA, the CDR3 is TGTGCCAGCAGTGGAACCGGGACAGGGATGAGGGAGCAGTACTTC. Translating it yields CASSGTGTGMREQYF.

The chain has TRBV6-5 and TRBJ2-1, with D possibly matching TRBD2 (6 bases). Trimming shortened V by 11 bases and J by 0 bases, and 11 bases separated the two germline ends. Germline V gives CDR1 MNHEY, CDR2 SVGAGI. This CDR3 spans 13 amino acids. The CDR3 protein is CARPGDSYNEQFF. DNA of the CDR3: TGTGCCCGTCCGGGGGACTCCTACAATGAGCAGTTCTTC.

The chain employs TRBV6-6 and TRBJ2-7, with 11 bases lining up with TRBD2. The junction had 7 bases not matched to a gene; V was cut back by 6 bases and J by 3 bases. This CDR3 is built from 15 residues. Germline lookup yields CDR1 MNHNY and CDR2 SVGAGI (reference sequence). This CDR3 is CASSSTGTSGYEQYF. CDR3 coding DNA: TGTGCCAGCAGCAGCACCGGGACTAGCGGCTACGAGCAGTACTTC.

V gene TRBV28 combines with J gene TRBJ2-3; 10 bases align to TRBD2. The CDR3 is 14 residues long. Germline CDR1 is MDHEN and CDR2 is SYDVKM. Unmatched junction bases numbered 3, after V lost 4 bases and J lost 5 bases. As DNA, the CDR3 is TGTGCCAGCAGTTCCCAGCGGGAGGGAGATACGCAGTATTTT. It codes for CASSSQREGDTQYF.

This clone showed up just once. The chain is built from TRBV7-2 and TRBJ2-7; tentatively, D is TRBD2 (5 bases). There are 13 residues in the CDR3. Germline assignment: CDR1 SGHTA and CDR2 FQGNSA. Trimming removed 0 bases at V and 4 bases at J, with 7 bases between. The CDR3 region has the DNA TGTGCCAGCAGCTTAGCGGGAGAATACGAGCAGTACTTC. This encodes CASSLAGEYEQYF.

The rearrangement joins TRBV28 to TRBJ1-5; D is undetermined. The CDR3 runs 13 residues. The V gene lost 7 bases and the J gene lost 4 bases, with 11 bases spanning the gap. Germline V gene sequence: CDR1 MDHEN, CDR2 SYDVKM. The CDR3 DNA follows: TGTGCCAGCACCATTCCAAATAATCAGCCCCAGCATTTT. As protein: CASTIPNNQPQHF.

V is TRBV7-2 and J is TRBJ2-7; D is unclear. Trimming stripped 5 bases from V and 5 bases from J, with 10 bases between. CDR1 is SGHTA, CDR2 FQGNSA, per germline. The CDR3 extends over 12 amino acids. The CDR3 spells CASSLRVNEQYF. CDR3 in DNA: TGTGCCAGCAGCCTCCGGGTGAACGAGCAGTACTTC.

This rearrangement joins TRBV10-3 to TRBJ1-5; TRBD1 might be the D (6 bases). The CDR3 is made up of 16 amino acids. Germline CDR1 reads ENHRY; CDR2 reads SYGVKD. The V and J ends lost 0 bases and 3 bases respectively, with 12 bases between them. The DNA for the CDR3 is TGTGCCATCAGTGAGTCTACGACAGGCCACAATCAGCCCCAGCATTTT. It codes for CAISESTTGHNQPQHF.

The CDR3 nucleotides are TGTGCCAGCAGTGGGGAAGGTCAGCCCCAGCATTTT. This sequence encodes CASSGEGQPQHF. The V gene is TRBV2, the J gene TRBJ1-5; D not resolved. This CDR3 is built from 12 residues. CDR1 and CDR2 from the germline V gene are SNHLY and FYNNEI. V shed 4 bases and J shed 6 bases, with 7 bases lying between them.

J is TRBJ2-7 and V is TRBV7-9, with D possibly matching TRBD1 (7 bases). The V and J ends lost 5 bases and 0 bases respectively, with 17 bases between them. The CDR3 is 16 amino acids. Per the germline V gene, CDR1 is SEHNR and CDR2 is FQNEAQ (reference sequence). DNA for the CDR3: TGTGCCAGCAGCGGCGGGGACAGTCGAAGCTCCTACGAGCAGTACTTC. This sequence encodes CASSGGDSRSSYEQYF.

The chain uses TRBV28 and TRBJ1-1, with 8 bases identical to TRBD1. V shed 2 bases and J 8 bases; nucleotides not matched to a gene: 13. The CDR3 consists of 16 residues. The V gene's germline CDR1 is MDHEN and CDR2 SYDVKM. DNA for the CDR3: TGTGCCAGCAGTTTAGAGCCAGGGGGCCCCCCGGGAGAAGCTTTCTTT. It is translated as CASSLEPGGPPGEAFF.

CDR3 nucleotides: TGTGCCAGCAGCCGGACAGTCACTGAAGCTTTCTTT. The encoded protein is CASSRTVTEAFF. The chain joins TRBV11-2 to TRBJ1-1, with D perhaps matching TRBD1 (6 bases). The CDR3 spans 12 residues. The V end lost 5 bases, the J end lost 4 bases, and 8 bases lay between the germline ends. Germline V lookup: CDR1 SGHAT, CDR2 FQNNGV.

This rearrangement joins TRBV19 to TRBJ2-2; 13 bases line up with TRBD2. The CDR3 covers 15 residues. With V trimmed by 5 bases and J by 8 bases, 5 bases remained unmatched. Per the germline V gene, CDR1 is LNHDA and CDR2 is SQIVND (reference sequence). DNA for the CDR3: TGTGCCAGTAGTGGACTAGCGGGGGCGAGAGGGGAGCTGTTTTTT. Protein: CASSGLAGARGELFF.

The CDR3 DNA reads TGTGCCAGCGGGGCTGGGAGCAATCAGCCCCAGCATTTT. Encoded protein: CASGAGSNQPQHF. The chain links TRBV7-9 to TRBJ1-5; a possible D gene is TRBD1 (5 bases). CDR1 and CDR2 (germline): SEHNR, FQNEAQ (reference sequence). The CDR3 extends over 13 amino acids. Trimming shortened V by 8 bases and J by 1 base, and 9 bases separated the two germline ends.

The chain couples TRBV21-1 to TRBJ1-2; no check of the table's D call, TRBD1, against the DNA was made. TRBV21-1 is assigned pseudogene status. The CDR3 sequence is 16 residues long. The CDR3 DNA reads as TGTGCCAGCAGCAAGGGGGATTGGGCCAGGGGTTGCGGCTACACCTTC. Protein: CASSKGDWARGCGYTF.

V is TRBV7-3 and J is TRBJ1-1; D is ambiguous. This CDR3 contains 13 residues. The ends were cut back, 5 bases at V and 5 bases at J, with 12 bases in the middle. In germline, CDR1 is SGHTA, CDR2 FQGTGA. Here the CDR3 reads CASSPMGGTEAFF. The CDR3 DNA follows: TGTGCCAGCAGCCCTATGGGTGGGACTGAAGCTTTCTTT.